This T cell receptor beta chain was documented in a study of T cells in Graves' hyperthyroidism and ophthalmopathy (dated by TCRdb to the late 2010s). Some background on the complete study: Peripheral blood samples were taken at the time of initial diagnosis, prior to any treatment. A discovery cohort of roughly 100 patients, approximately 45 with Graves' ophthalmopathy and over 55 with stable Graves' hyperthyroidism, was used to find distinguishing TCR V-J signatures. Prospective prediction of ophthalmopathy was tested in an independent validation cohort consisting of some 18 hyperthyroidism patients and approximately 16 patients who later progressed to ophthalmopathy. The roughly 90 discovery patients were divided at random into training and test sets in a 7:3 ratio. The study also compared thyroid tissue and blood T-cell repertoires from roughly 6 Graves' hyperthyroidism patients. After sampling, hyperthyroidism patients received methimazole starting at 30 mg daily, and ophthalmopathy patients received high-dose intravenous methylprednisolone. The paper describes TCR Vbeta CDR3 sequencing of 135 peripheral blood samples, made up of roughly 40 ophthalmopathy patients, 70 to 75 hyperthyroidism patients and about 17 progressor patients.

A patient counted as having stable Graves' hyperthyroidism if no progression to ophthalmopathy occurred over 18 months of follow-up. Hyperthyroidism patients were newly diagnosed, with disease duration under 2 months, and aged 18 to 65 years. Patients with uncontrolled infections, other autoimmune diseases, pregnancy or lactation were excluded. Diagnoses were based on clinical symptoms, serum thyroxine and TRAb, thyroid ultrasound and orbital computed tomography. PBMCs were isolated from about 9 ml of fresh peripheral blood by Ficoll-Paque density gradient centrifugation. Trizol reagent was used to extract total RNA, and RNA quality was then checked on an Agilent 2100 Bioanalyzer. TCR beta CDR3 regions were amplified from RNA transcripts. For the first round of RT-PCR on the TCR CDR3, the HTBI primer set was used together with the Qiagen OneStep RT-PCR kit. A second multiplex PCR round built the libraries, followed by size selection and purification. Paired-end sequencing of the libraries was performed with 100 bp reads on an Illumina HiSeq2000. The paper's processing steps were these. SOAPnuke was used to process the raw data, throwing out any read that contained adapters or uncalled bases, had a mean Phred below 15, or lacked an exact constant-primer or identifier match. COPE v1.2.5 was used to merge high-quality paired reads, and clonotypes were defined as unique nucleotide sequences. MiTCR v1.1 was used to align the clonotypes against IMGT TRBV, TRBD and TRBJ reference segments. The analysis was restricted to V-J combinations with a frequency above 0.0001, which together covered about 99% of the repertoires. The TCS score was defined as F50 (clonal expansion) divided by E x V (chaos), with BLOSUM62-based TCRdist calculated between CDR3 peptides within each V-J. Welch's t-statistics and random forest reduced 500 to 550 V-J features to roughly 13, which were used in a naive Bayes classifier (R e1071). TCRdb handled the public reads itself, with Q25 trimming in fastp and clone calling in MiXCR, and kept productive beta chains. Each record represents a unique CDR3 protein, reported with the most common genes and DNA among its rows. These V and J calls are TCRdb output, not the study's own analysis. The sample has 350,000 to 500,000 distinct CDR3 sequences on record, roughly 15% of them singletons. The top ten constitute 5% to 6% of the sample.

V was cut back by 5 bases and J by 4 bases, leaving a gap of 14 bases between them. Inclusive of the bounding cysteine and phenylalanine, the CDR3 is 15 residues long. The sequence is cut down to CDR3 DNA, 45 bases in frame from base 1. General study outcomes and caveats: Blood samples also contained most of the expanded thyroid clonotypes (frequency above 0.001), which suggests that blood repertoires may reflect thyroid immune responses. In validation, progression to ophthalmopathy was predicted by the model with almost 71% sensitivity and about 72% specificity, a median of 6.5 months before onset. Ophthalmopathy was separated from stable hyperthyroidism by a 13 V-J signature model, with over 85% sensitivity and just over 81% specificity obtained in cross-validation and 80%/75% obtained in testing. Sample size was not statistically predetermined, and blinding of investigators to group allocation was not performed.

This clonotype was seen many times. Its target antigen remains unknown. No base-level quality is on record; no much larger clone is a single base apart. Source material: blood. The rearrangement combines TRBV12-3 or TRBV12-4 with TRBJ2-2, with the D call tentatively TRBD1 or TRBD2, each fitting 5 bases. The TCR comes from a woman aged 18-29 years with Graves' hyperthyroidism. The DNA sequence is as follows: TGTGCCAGCAGTGCAGTGGGGGACGGCACCGGGGAGCTGTTTTTT. Its product reads: CASSAVGDGTGELFF.